The next 16 T cell receptor beta chains were all read from a single sample in a study of early stage breast cancer tumors. Some clones are missing from TCRdb's copy, which holds only in-frame ones; the method was immunoSEQ multiplex PCR. The sample contains 10,000 to 11,000 clones, 75% to 85% of which appear only once. Sequencing was done on a sample of breast tumor tissue. The receptors shown here come from a person aged 70 to 85 with breast cancer.

J is TRBJ2-5 and V is TRBV6-1, with 9 bases aligning to TRBD1. V was pared by 6 bases and J by 3 bases, with 5 bases of the junction left unmatched. The germline gives CDR1 MNHNS, CDR2 SASEGT. This CDR3 is 14 amino acids long. CDR3 sequence reads: CASRVQGAEETQYF. CDR3 nucleotide sequence: TGTGCCAGCAGGGTACAGGGGGCCGAAGAGACCCAGTACTTC.

The J gene is TRBJ2-3, the V gene TRBV4-3, with D possibly matching TRBD1 (5 bases). V dropped 0 bases and J dropped 4 bases, with 20 bases sitting between them. Germline V gene sequence: CDR1 LGHNA, CDR2 YSLEER. This CDR3 is 18 amino acids long. CDR3 DNA: TGCGCCAGCAGCCAAGATCTTGGAGACAGTCTATTGTCAGATACGCAGTATTTT. This translates into CASSQDLGDSLLSDTQYF.

In nucleotides, the CDR3 is TGTGCCAGCAGCTTCCCAGGGAACTATGGCTACACCTTC. Residues: CASSFPGNYGYTF. The chain is built from TRBV5-6 and TRBJ1-2; a possible D gene is TRBD1 (5 bases). Germline assignment: CDR1 SGHDT and CDR2 YYEEEE. Trimming left V 2 bases short and J 2 bases short, with 7 bases between. CDR3 length: 13 residues. Combining the CDR3 with reference TRBV5-6 and TRBJ1-2 gives the whole variable domain DAGVTQSPTHLIKTRGQQVTLRCSPKSGHDTVSWYQQALGQGPQFIFQYYEEEERQRGNFPDRFSGHQFPNYSSELNVNALLLGDSALYLCASSFPGNYGYTFGSGTRLTVV.

This clone was observed a few times. CDR3 protein: CASSLGTAFNYGYTF. The CDR3 nucleotides are TGCGCCAGCAGCTTGGGTACAGCTTTCAACTATGGCTACACCTTC. The J gene is TRBJ1-2, the V gene TRBV5-1; D gene uncertain. This CDR3 has 15 amino acids. V was pared by 0 bases and J by 2 bases, with 11 bases between. CDR1 SGHRS and CDR2 YFSETQ come from the germline V gene.

This clone came up a few times. The genes are TRBV9 and TRBJ1-4; tentative D call: TRBD1 (6 bases). V lost 3 bases and J lost 0, with 12 bases in between. This CDR3 is 16 amino acids long. Germline loops: CDR1 SGDLS, CDR2 YYNGEE. Here the CDR3 reads CASSANPGATNEKLFF. The CDR3 DNA follows: TGTGCCAGCAGCGCGAACCCAGGGGCAACTAATGAAAAACTGTTTTTT.

The chain combines TRBV30 with TRBJ1-1; 9 bases line up with TRBD1. Trimming cost V 0 bases and J 3 bases; bases outside gene matches: 17. The CDR3 length is 19 residues. Looked up from germline, CDR1 is GTSNPN and CDR2 is SVGIG (reference sequence). The CDR3 is CAWSVWTGDFVGIDTEAFF. In nucleotides, the CDR3 is TGTGCCTGGAGTGTGTGGACAGGGGATTTCGTTGGTATAGACACTGAAGCTTTCTTT. Based on the CDR3 plus reference TRBV30 and TRBJ1-1, the full variable domain is SQTIHQWPATLVQPVGSPLSLECTVEGTSNPNLYWYRQAAGRGLQLLFYSVGIGQISSEVPQNLSASRPQDRQFILSSKKLLLSDSGFYLCAWSVWTGDFVGIDTEAFFGQGTRLTVV.

The V call is TRBV20-1, the J call TRBJ1-2, with 8 bases that match TRBD1. CDR3 size: 11 residues. Germline V gene sequence: CDR1 DFQATT, CDR2 SNEGSKA (reference sequence). V lost 7 bases to trimming and J lost 6 bases; unmatched junction nucleotides: 4. CDR3 region: CSVTTGDGYTF. Here the CDR3 DNA reads TGCAGTGTTACGACAGGGGATGGCTACACCTTC.

The V gene is TRBV6-5, the J gene TRBJ2-5; D not certain. The CDR3 extends over 13 amino acids. The V end was cut by 6 bases, the J end by 2 bases, with 10 bases between. The germline V gene has CDR1 MNHEY and CDR2 SVGAGI. The CDR3, as DNA: TGTGCCAGCAGACCGACTCGGCAAGAGACCCAGTACTTC. Translation: CASRPTRQETQYF.

As DNA, the CDR3 is TGTGCCAGCAGCTTGGCCGGCGAGGGTACCTATGGCTACACCTTC. This sequence encodes CASSLAGEGTYGYTF. This chain joins TRBV5-5 and TRBJ1-2; D is uncertain. Germline V gene lookup returns CDR1 SGHKS and CDR2 YYEKEE (reference sequence). The V end lost 0 bases, the J end lost 4 bases, and 13 bases lay between the germline ends. The CDR3 extends over 15 amino acids.

The DNA of the CDR3 is TGTGCCAGCAGCTTTTCAACCTATGAAGCTTTCTTT. Its protein product is CASSFSTYEAFF. This chain connects TRBV5-6 to TRBJ1-1, with D unresolved. The CDR3 is 12 residues long. V lost 2 bases and J 7 bases, leaving 9 bases between the germline ends. Germline V gives CDR1 SGHDT, CDR2 YYEEEE.

This chain connects TRBV11-2 to TRBJ1-6; 7 bases line up with TRBD1. CDR1 SGHAT and CDR2 FQNNGV come from the germline V gene. After removal of 1 base from V and 6 bases from J, the junction contained 3 bases not matched to a gene. The CDR3 loop spans 15 amino acids. The CDR3 loop reads CASSLAGGGNSPLHF. Written as DNA, the CDR3 is TGTGCCAGCAGCTTAGCAGGGGGTGGTAATTCACCCCTCCACTTT. Filled out from reference TRBV11-2 and TRBJ1-6, the complete variable domain reads EAGVAQSPRYKIIEKRQSVAFWCNPISGHATLYWYQQILGQGPKLLIQFQNNGVVDDSQLPKDRFSAERLKGVDSTLKIQPAKLEDSAVYLCASSLAGGGNSPLHFGNGTRLTVT.

This chain links TRBV19 with TRBJ1-2, with D uncertain. There are 17 residues in the CDR3. The V end lost 4 bases, the J end lost 4 bases, and 22 bases lay between the germline ends. Germline loops: CDR1 LNHDA, CDR2 SQIVND (reference sequence). The CDR3 spells CASSNHLGFGGAYGYTF. CDR3 bases: TGTGCCAGTAGTAACCATCTCGGATTTGGAGGAGCCTATGGCTACACCTTC.

This clone is judged medium-sized. V and J are TRBV10-3 and TRBJ2-1, with 7 bases that match TRBD2. This CDR3 comprises 16 residues. Losses at the gene ends were 0 bases for V and 4 bases for J; bases not matched to a gene: 6. Germline V gene lookup returns CDR1 ENHRY and CDR2 SYGVKD. CDR3 in amino acids: CAISESMAGEYNEQFF. CDR3 bases: TGTGCCATCAGTGAGTCGATGGCGGGAGAGTACAATGAGCAGTTCTTC.

V and J are TRBV5-5 and TRBJ2-7; tentatively, D is TRBD2 (5 bases). The CDR3 is 16 amino acids. V was pared by 0 bases and J by 0 bases, with 13 bases between. The germline V gene has CDR1 SGHKS and CDR2 YYEKEE (reference sequence). Here the CDR3 reads CASSLVAAESSYEQYF. CDR3 DNA sequence: TGTGCCAGCAGCTTGGTGGCAGCGGAAAGCTCCTACGAGCAGTACTTC.

V is TRBV29-1 and J is TRBJ2-5; 11 bases are a match to TRBD1. The germline gives CDR1 SQVTM, CDR2 ANQGSEA. The CDR3 extends over 14 amino acids. V lost 7 bases and J lost 2; bases outside the gene matches: 6. The CDR3 spells CSAVDRGRQETQYF. The CDR3 bases are TGCAGCGCTGTGGACAGGGGGCGGCAAGAGACCCAGTACTTC.

This chain links TRBV9 with TRBJ1-2; 8 bases are a match to TRBD1. The junction had 6 bases not matched to a gene; V was cut back by 4 bases and J by 4 bases. The germline gives CDR1 SGDLS, CDR2 YYNGEE. The CDR3 totals 14 residues. CDR3 loop: CASSPETGAYGYTF. In nucleotides, the CDR3 is TGTGCCAGCAGCCCAGAGACAGGGGCCTATGGCTACACCTTC. Variable domain in full (rest from reference TRBV9 and TRBJ1-2): DSGVTQTPKHLITATGQRVTLRCSPRSGDLSVYWYQQSLDQGLQFLIQYYNGEERAKGNILERFSAQQFPDLHSELNLSSLELGDSALYFCASSPETGAYGYTFGSGTRLTVV.